One and the same sample provided the 18 T cell receptor beta chains below, sequenced in a study of cytomegalovirus exposure and HLA in healthy donors. Primers included in the PCR were 60 Vbeta and 13 Jbeta primers. TCRdb's copy holds only in-frame clones and misses some; the assay was immunoSEQ multiplex PCR. This sample yields 300,000 or so clones, of which roughly four fifths are seen a single time; 1.5% to 2.5% belongs to the top ten. Material for sequencing was PBMCs. The source of these receptors is a middle-aged woman in good health and CMV-seropositive.

The V gene is TRBV30, the J gene TRBJ1-6; D perhaps matches TRBD1 (6 bases). The germline V gene has CDR1 GTSNPN and CDR2 SVGIG (reference sequence). Trimming took 3 bases from V and 3 from J, leaving 12 bases between them. The CDR3 totals 15 residues. The CDR3, as DNA: TGTGCCTGGAGCCAGGGAGGGGGCTATAATTCACCCCTCCACTTT. Its protein product is CAWSQGGGYNSPLHF.

This chain joins TRBV7-2 and TRBJ2-7, with 8 bases that match TRBD1. The CDR3 is 14 residues long. The V gene end was trimmed by 4 bases and the J gene end by 5 bases; junction bases not matched to a gene: 7. The germline gives CDR1 SGHTA, CDR2 FQGNSA. DNA of the CDR3: TGTGCCAGCAGCTCCGGACAGGGTTACAACGAGCAGTACTTC. Its protein product is CASSSGQGYNEQYF.

The chain is built from TRBV27 and TRBJ1-2, with 7 bases aligning to TRBD1. The germline V gene encodes CDR1 MNHEY and CDR2 SMNVEV (reference sequence). CDR3 size: 13 residues. V lost 6 bases to trimming and J lost 4 bases; unmatched junction nucleotides: 5. The CDR3 loop is CASSSTGLYGYTF. In nucleotides, the CDR3 is TGTGCCAGCAGCTCGACAGGGCTCTATGGCTACACCTTC.

The V and J genes are TRBV7-8 and TRBJ1-2; the D gene is possibly TRBD1 (5 bases). Germline lookup yields CDR1 SGHVS and CDR2 FQNEAQ. V was clipped by 5 bases and J by 5 bases, with 12 bases between them. The CDR3 has 13 residues. In nucleotides, the CDR3 is TGTGCCAGCAGCCGCCCGCAGGGTTATGGCTACACCTTC. It translates to CASSRPQGYGYTF.

The chain combines TRBV6-5 with TRBJ2-7, with 8 bases identical to TRBD1. The length of the CDR3 is 15 residues. Germline CDR1 MNHEY, CDR2 SVGAGI. Trimming removed 4 bases from V and 4 bases from J; junction bases left unmatched: 9. Written as DNA, the CDR3 is TGTGCCAGCAGTTCCCAGGGGGCTATTGGGTACGAGCAGTACTTC. Protein: CASSSQGAIGYEQYF.

The DNA for the CDR3 is TGCGCCAGCAGCTTGAGTCCGGGACAGGGGACAGATACGCAGTATTTT. Translating it yields CASSLSPGQGTDTQYF. The chain uses TRBV5-1 and TRBJ2-3; the match to TRBD1 covers 10 bases. The V gene end was trimmed by 1 base and the J gene end by 3 bases; junction bases not matched to a gene: 5. CDR1 SGHRS and CDR2 YFSETQ come from the germline V gene. CDR3 length equals 16 residues. Combining the CDR3 with reference TRBV5-1 and TRBJ2-3 gives the whole variable domain KAGVTQTPRYLIKTRGQQVTLSCSPISGHRSVSWYQQTPGQGLQFLFEYFSETQRNKGNFPGRFSGRQFSNSRSEMNVSTLELGDSALYLCASSLSPGQGTDTQYFGPGTRLTVL.

The chain employs TRBV6-6 and TRBJ1-6; 7 bases fit TRBD1. Germline V gene sequence: CDR1 MNHNY, CDR2 SVGAGI (reference sequence). This CDR3 is 15 amino acids long. The V segment lost 2 bases and the J segment 11 bases; nucleotides outside the gene matches: 9. The CDR3 reads CASSYPTGSGTPLHF. Written as DNA, the CDR3 is TGTGCCAGCAGTTACCCGACAGGGTCGGGGACACCCCTCCACTTT.

The V and J genes are TRBV25-1 and TRBJ2-2, with a tentative D call TRBD1 (6 bases). Germline CDR1 and CDR2: MGHDK and SYGVNS. V shed 5 bases and J shed 1 base, with 11 bases lying between them. CDR3 size: 15 residues. CDR3 sequence: CASSSGQMNTGELFF. In DNA form, the CDR3 reads TGTGCCAGCAGTTCTGGACAGATGAACACCGGGGAGCTGTTTTTT.

Details on this clone: The identical CDR3 is also encoded by other nucleotide sequences in the sample. This rearrangement joins TRBV28 to TRBJ1-5, with D maybe TRBD1 (5 bases). Germline V gene lookup returns CDR1 MDHEN and CDR2 SYDVKM. The CDR3 has 12 residues. V lost 9 bases and J 4 bases, leaving 10 bases between the germline ends. The CDR3 sequence is CASGRGNQPQHF. The CDR3 DNA is TGTGCCAGTGGACGGGGGAATCAGCCCCAGCATTTT.

The genes are TRBV7-9 and TRBJ2-1, with a weak D call TRBD1 (6 bases). CDR3 size: 15 residues. V lost 4 bases to trimming and J lost 5 bases, with 15 bases between them. Germline V CDR1 and CDR2: SEHNR, FQNEAQ (reference sequence). The CDR3 DNA is TGTGCCAGCAGCTCGCATGAAGACAGGCACAATGAGCAGTTCTTC. Its translation is CASSSHEDRHNEQFF. Variable domain in full (rest from reference TRBV7-9 and TRBJ2-1): DTGVSQNPRHKITKRGQNVTFRCDPISEHNRLYWYRQTLGQGPEFLTYFQNEAQLEKSRLLSDRFSAERPKGSFSTLEIQRTEQGDSAMYLCASSSHEDRHNEQFFGPGTRLTVL.

In DNA form, the CDR3 reads TGTGCCAGCAGTTACGCAGGGGACTATGGCTACACCTTC. Residues: CASSYAGDYGYTF. The genes are TRBV7-2 and TRBJ1-2, with D possibly matching TRBD1 (6 bases). With 6 bases removed from V and 3 bases from J, the gap between germline ends came to 11 bases. The CDR3 sequence is 13 residues long. Germline values: CDR1 SGHTA, CDR2 FQGNSA.

This clone was counted a single time. V and J are TRBV4-3 and TRBJ2-2; TRBD2 agrees at 11 bases. J gave up 1 base and V 2 bases, and 0 bases lay outside the gene matches. From germline, CDR1 is LGHNA and CDR2 YSLEER. The CDR3 totals 16 residues. This CDR3 is CASSQLAGGNTGELFF. CDR3 nucleotide sequence: TGCGCCAGCAGCCAACTAGCGGGAGGGAACACCGGGGAGCTGTTTTTT.

The chain joins TRBV7-6 to TRBJ2-2; 10 bases align to TRBD2. The CDR3 is 20 amino acids. The germline V gene encodes CDR1 SGHVS and CDR2 FNYEAQ. V trimming: 1 base; J trimming: 6 bases; junction bases outside the gene matches: 17. CDR3 sequence reads: CASSLGLLTLAGEGSGELFF. The CDR3 nucleotides read TGTGCCAGCAGCTTAGGTTTATTAACGCTAGCGGGAGAAGGGTCCGGGGAGCTGTTTTTT.

The chain joins TRBV11-2 to TRBJ2-1; 8 nucleotides match TRBD2. The CDR3 spans 14 residues. Trimming took 5 bases from V and 9 from J; bases not matched to a gene: 9. Germline CDR1 SGHAT, CDR2 FQNNGV. The CDR3 reads CASSLQREKGEQFF. DNA for the CDR3: TGTGCCAGCAGCCTCCAGCGGGAGAAGGGTGAGCAGTTCTTC.

The chain joins TRBV19 to TRBJ1-2, with 7 nucleotides matching TRBD1. J gave up 10 bases and V 3 bases, and 14 bases lay outside the gene matches. This CDR3 spans 15 amino acids. CDR1 and CDR2 (germline): LNHDA, SQIVND (reference sequence). DNA of the CDR3: TGTGCCAGTAGTATTACAGGGACAGCCCCCGGGGACTACACCTTC. Encoded protein: CASSITGTAPGDYTF. The complete variable domain, with remaining parts taken from reference TRBV19 and TRBJ1-2, reads DGGITQSPKYLFRKEGQNVTLSCEQNLNHDAMYWYRQDPGQGLRLIYYSQIVNDFQKGDIAEGYSVSREKKESFPLTVTSAQKNPTAFYLCASSITGTAPGDYTFGSGTRLTVV.

This clone was found once. This chain connects TRBV2 to TRBJ1-4; D not certain. V was clipped by 7 bases and J by 0 bases, with 12 bases between them. In germline, CDR1 is SNHLY, CDR2 FYNNEI. This CDR3 comprises 15 residues. The CDR3 DNA reads TGTGCCAGCATTCTCCCGGCGGCAACTAATGAAAAACTGTTTTTT. This translates into CASILPAATNEKLFF.

This clone has just a few counts. J is TRBJ2-6 and V is TRBV7-3; D gene uncertain. Germline-derived CDR1 and CDR2 are SGHTA and FQGTGA. Trimming removed 2 bases from V and 0 bases from J, with 8 bases in between. The CDR3 is 16 amino acids. The CDR3 sequence is CASSLLVSSGANVLTF. The CDR3 nucleotides are TGTGCCAGCAGCTTACTAGTCAGCTCTGGGGCCAACGTCCTGACTTTC.

The CDR3 sequence: CASSPGLAGRGDTQYF. The CDR3 bases are TGTGCCAGTAGTCCCGGACTAGCGGGGCGAGGGGATACGCAGTATTTT. The gene calls are TRBV19 and TRBJ2-3; 12 positions match TRBD2. Germline V gives CDR1 LNHDA, CDR2 SQIVND (reference sequence). V was clipped by 5 bases and J by 6 bases; unmatched bases: 9. The CDR3 extends over 16 amino acids.